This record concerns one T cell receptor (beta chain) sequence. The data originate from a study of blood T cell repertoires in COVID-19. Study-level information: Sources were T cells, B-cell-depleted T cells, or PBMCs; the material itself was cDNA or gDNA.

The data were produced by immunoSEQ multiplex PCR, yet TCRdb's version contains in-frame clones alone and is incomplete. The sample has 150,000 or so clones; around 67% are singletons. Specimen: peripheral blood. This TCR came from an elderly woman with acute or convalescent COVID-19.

The CDR3 protein is CSMRTGPPTQFF. CDR3 in DNA: TGCAGCATGAGGACAGGTCCCCCCACGCAGTTCTTC. The chain combines TRBV29-1 with TRBJ2-1; 7 bases are a match to TRBD1. V lost 8 bases, J lost 12 bases, and 13 bases stayed unmatched. The CDR3 sequence is 12 residues long. Germline V CDR1 and CDR2: SQVTM, ANQGSEA.